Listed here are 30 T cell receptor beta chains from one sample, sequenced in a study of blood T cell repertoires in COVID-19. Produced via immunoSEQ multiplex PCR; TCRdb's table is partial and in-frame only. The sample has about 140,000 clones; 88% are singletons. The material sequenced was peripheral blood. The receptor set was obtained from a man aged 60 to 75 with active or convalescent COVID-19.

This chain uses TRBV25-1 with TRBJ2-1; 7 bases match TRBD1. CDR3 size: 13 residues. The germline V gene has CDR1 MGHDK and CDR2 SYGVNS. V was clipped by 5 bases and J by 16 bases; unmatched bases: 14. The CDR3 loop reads CASSKQGPALKFF. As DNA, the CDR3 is TGTGCCAGCAGTAAACAGGGGCCCGCCTTAAAATTCTTC.

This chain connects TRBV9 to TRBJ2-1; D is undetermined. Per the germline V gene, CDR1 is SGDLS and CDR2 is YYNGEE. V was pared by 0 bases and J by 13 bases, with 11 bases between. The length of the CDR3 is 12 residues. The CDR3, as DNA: TGTGCCAGCAGCGTAGCGTCGTCTCCCCAGTTCTTC. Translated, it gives CASSVASSPQFF.

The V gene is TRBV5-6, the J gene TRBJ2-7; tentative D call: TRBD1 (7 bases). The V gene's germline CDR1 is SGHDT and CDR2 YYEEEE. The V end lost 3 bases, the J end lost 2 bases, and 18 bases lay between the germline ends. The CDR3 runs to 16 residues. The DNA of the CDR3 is TGTGCCAGCAGCTCCGGGAGAGGGGGCAGACCCTACGAGCAGTACTTC. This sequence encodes CASSSGRGGRPYEQYF.

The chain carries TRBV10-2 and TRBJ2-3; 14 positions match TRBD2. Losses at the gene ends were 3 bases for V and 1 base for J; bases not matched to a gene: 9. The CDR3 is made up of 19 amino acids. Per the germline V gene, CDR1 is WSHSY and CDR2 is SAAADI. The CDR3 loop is CASSDGTSGRSLGTDTQYF. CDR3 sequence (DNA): TGCGCCAGCAGTGATGGGACTAGCGGGAGAAGTCTGGGCACAGATACGCAGTATTTT.

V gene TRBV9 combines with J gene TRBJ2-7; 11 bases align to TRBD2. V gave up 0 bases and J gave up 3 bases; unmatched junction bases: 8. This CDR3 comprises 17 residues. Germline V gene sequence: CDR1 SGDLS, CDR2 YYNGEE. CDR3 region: CASSVGLAGGVVYEQYF. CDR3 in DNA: TGTGCCAGCAGCGTAGGGCTAGCGGGAGGCGTCGTCTACGAGCAGTACTTC. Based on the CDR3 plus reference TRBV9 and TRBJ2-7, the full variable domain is DSGVTQTPKHLITATGQRVTLRCSPRSGDLSVYWYQQSLDQGLQFLIQYYNGEERAKGNILERFSAQQFPDLHSELNLSSLELGDSALYFCASSVGLAGGVVYEQYFGPGTRLTVT.

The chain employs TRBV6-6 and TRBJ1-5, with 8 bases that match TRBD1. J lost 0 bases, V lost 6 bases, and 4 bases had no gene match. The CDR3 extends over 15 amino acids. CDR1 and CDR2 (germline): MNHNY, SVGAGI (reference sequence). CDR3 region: CASSTGTGSNQPQHF. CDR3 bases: TGTGCCAGCAGCACGGGGACAGGTAGCAATCAGCCCCAGCATTTT.

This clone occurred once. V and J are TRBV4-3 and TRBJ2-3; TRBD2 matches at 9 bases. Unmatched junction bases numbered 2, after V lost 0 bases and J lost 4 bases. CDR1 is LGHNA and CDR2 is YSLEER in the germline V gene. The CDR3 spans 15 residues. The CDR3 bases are TGCGCCAGCAGCCAAGATACTAGCGGGCCAGATACGCAGTATTTT. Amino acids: CASSQDTSGPDTQYF.

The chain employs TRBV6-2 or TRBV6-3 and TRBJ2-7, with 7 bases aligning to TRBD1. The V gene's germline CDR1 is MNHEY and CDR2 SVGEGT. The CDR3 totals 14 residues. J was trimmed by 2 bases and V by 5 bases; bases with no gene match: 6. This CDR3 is CASSRDSLAYEQYF. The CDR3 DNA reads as TGTGCCAGCAGTCGGGACAGCTTAGCCTACGAGCAGTACTTC.

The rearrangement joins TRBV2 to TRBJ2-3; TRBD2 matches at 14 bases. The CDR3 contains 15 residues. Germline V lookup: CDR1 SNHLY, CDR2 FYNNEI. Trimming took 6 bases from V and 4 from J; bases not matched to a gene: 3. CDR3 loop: CASRGTSGSPDTQYF. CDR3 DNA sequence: TGTGCCAGCAGGGGGACTAGCGGGAGCCCAGATACGCAGTATTTT.

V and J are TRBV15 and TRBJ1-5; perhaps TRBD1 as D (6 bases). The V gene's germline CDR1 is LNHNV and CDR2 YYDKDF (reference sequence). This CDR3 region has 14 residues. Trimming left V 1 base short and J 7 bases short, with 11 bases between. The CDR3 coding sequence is TGTGCCACCAGCAGAGGAACAGGGTACCAGCCCCAGCATTTT. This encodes CATSRGTGYQPQHF.

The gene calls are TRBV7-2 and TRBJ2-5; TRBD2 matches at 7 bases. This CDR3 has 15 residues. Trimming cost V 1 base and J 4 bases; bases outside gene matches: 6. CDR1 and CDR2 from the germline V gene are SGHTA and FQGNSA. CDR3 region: CASSLGPGLRETQYF. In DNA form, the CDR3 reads TGTGCCAGCAGCTTAGGGCCGGGACTAAGAGAGACCCAGTACTTC.

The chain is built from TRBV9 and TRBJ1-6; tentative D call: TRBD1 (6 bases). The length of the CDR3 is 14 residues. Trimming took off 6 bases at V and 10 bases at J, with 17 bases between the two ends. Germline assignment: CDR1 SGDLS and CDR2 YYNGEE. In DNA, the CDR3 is TGTGCCAGCACCACCTCAGGGGAGCAATCACCCCTCCACTTT. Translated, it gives CASTTSGEQSPLHF.

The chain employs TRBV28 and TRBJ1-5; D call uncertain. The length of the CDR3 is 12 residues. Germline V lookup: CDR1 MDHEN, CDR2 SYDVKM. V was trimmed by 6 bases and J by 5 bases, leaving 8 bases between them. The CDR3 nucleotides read TGTGCCAGCAGCTCAGATTATCAGCCCCAGCATTTT. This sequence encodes CASSSDYQPQHF. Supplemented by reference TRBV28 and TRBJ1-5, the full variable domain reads DVKVTQSSRYLVKRTGEKVFLECVQDMDHENMFWYRQDPGLGLRLIYFSYDVKMKEKGDIPEGYSVSREKKERFSLILESASTNQTSMYLCASSSDYQPQHFGDGTRLSIL.

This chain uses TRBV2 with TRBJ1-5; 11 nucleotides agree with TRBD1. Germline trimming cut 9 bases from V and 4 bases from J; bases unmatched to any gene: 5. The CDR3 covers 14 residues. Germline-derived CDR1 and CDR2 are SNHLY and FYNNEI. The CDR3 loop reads CARSGTGGNQPQHF. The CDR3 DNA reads TGTGCCAGGTCCGGGACAGGGGGGAATCAGCCCCAGCATTTT. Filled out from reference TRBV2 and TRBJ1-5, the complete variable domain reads EPEVTQTPSHQVTQMGQEVILRCVPISNHLYFYWYRQILGQKVEFLVSFYNNEISEKSEIFDDQFSVERPDGSNFTLKIRSTKLEDSAMYFCARSGTGGNQPQHFGDGTRLSIL.

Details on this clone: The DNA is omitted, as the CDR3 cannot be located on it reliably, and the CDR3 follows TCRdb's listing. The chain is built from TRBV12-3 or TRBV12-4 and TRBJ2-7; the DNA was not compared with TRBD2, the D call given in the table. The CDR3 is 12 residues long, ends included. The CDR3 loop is CASSSSARGQYF.

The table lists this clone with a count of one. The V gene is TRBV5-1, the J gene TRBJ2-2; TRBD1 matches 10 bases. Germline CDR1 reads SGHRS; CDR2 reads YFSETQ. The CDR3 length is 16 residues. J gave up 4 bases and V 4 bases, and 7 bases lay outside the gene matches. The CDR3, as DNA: TGCGCCAGCAGCCCCTTCCGGGACAGGGGCACCGGGGAGCTGTTTTTT. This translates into CASSPFRDRGTGELFF.

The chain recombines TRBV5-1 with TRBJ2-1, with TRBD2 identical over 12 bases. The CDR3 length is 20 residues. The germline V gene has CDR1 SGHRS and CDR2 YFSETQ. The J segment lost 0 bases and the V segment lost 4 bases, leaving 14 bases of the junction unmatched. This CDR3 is CASSPLESRLAGVSYNEQFF. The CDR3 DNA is TGCGCCAGCAGCCCCTTGGAAAGCAGACTAGCGGGAGTCTCCTACAATGAGCAGTTCTTC.

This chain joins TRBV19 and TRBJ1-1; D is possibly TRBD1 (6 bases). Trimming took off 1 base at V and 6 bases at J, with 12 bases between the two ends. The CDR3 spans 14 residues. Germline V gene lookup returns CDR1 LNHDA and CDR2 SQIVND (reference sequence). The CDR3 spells CASSIVSDRSEAFF. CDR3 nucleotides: TGTGCCAGTAGTATAGTCTCGGACAGATCTGAAGCTTTCTTT.

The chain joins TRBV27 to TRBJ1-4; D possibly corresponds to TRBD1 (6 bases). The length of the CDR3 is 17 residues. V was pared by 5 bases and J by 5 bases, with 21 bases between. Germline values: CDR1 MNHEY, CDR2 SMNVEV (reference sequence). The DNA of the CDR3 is TGTGCCAGCAGTCCTACCAAATATGGACAGAAGAATGAAAAACTGTTTTTT. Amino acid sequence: CASSPTKYGQKNEKLFF.

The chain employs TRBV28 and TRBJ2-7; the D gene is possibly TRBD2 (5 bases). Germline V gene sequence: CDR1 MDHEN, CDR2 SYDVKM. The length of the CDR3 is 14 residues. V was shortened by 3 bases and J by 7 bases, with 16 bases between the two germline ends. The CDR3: CASSFSAGTGEQYF. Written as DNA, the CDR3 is TGTGCCAGCAGTTTCTCTGCGGGTACGGGGGAGCAGTACTTC.

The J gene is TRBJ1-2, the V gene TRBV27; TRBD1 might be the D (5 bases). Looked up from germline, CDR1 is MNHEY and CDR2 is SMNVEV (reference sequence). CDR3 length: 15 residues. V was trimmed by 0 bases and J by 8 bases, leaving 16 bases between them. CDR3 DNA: TGTGCCAGCAGTTTATCTGGGCAGGGTGTGAGGGGCTACACCTTC. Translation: CASSLSGQGVRGYTF.

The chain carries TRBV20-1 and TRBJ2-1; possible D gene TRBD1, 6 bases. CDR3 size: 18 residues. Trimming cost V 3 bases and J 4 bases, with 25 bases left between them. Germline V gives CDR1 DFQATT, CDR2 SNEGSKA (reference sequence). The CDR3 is CSASSGTFRRYTYNEQFF. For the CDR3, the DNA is TGCAGTGCTAGTTCGGGGACATTTCGACGCTATACTTACAATGAGCAGTTCTTC.

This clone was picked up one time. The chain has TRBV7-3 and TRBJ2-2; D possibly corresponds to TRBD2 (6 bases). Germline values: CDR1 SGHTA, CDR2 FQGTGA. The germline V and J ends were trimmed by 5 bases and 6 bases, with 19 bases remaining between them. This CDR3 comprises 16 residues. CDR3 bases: TGTGCCAGCAGCCGTAACATCGGGGGATCCGCCGGGGAGCTGTTTTTT. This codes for CASSRNIGGSAGELFF.

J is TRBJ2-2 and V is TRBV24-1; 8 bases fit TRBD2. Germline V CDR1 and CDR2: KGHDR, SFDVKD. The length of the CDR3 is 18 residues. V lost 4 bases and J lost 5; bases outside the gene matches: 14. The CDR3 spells CATSDPKGPGGVTGELFF. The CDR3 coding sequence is TGTGCCACCAGTGACCCAAAGGGCCCGGGGGGGGTGACCGGGGAGCTGTTTTTT.

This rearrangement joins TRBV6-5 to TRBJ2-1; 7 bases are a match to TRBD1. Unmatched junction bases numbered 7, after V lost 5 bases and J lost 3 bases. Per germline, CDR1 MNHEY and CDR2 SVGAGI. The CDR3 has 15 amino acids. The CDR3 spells CASSRQGDVYNEQFF. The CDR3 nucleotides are TGTGCCAGCAGTCGACAGGGTGACGTCTACAATGAGCAGTTCTTC.

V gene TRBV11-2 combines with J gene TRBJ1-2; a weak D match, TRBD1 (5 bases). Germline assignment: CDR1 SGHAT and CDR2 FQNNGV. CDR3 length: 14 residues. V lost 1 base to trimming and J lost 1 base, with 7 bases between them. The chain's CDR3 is CASSLGGFNYGYTF. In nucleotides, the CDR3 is TGTGCCAGCAGCTTAGGGGGCTTTAACTATGGCTACACCTTC.

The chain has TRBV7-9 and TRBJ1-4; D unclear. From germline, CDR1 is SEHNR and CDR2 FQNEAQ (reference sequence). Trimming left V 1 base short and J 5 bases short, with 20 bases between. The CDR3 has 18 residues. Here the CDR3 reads CASSLERLAGSRNEKLFF. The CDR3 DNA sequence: TGTGCCAGCAGCTTAGAGAGATTGGCGGGCAGCAGGAATGAAAAACTGTTTTTT.

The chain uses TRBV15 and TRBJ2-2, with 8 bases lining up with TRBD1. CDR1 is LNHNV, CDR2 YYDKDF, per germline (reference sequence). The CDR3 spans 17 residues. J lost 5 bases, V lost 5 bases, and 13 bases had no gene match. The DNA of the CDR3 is TGTGCCACCAGCTATCGATCGACAGGGGTTAAGACCGGGGAGCTGTTTTTT. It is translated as CATSYRSTGVKTGELFF.

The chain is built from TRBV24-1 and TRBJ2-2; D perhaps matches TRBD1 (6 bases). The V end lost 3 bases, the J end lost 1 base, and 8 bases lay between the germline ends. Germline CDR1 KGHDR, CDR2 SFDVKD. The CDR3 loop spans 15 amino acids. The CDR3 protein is CATSDRTVNTGELFF. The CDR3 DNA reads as TGTGCCACCAGTGATCGGACAGTGAACACCGGGGAGCTGTTTTTT.

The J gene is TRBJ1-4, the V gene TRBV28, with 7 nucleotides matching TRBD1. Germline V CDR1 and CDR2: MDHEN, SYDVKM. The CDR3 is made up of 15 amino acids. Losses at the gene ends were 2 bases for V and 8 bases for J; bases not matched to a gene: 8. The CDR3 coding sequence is TGTGCCAGCAGTTTAAAGACAGGGTCCCCGGAAAAACTGTTTTTT. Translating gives CASSLKTGSPEKLFF. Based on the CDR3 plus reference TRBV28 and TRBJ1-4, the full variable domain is DVKVTQSSRYLVKRTGEKVFLECVQDMDHENMFWYRQDPGLGLRLIYFSYDVKMKEKGDIPEGYSVSREKKERFSLILESASTNQTSMYLCASSLKTGSPEKLFFGSGTQLSVL.